This T cell receptor (beta chain) was recovered during a study of T cell responses to AZD1222 COVID-19 vaccine. The study's findings and limits: Spike-specific TCR breadth and depth went up after people got two AZD1222 doses. Females outnumbered males among donors, who were mostly white British; clonal diversity was possibly underestimated. Just 5 to 7 AZD1222 recipients were seropositive at baseline.

The germline V and J ends were trimmed by 6 bases and 0 bases, with 15 bases remaining between them. The CDR3 contains 16 residues. Repertoires were generated with immunoSEQ multiplex PCR, while TCRdb's copy carries only in-frame clones and drops some. The top ten clones hold 7.9% of a sample with about 130,000 clones, approximately 85% of them seen once. On this clone: Its matching antigen is unknown.

The sample was peripheral blood, taken 28 days after the second dose of the MenACWY control vaccine. This chain connects TRBV23-1 to TRBJ2-1; D gene uncertain. TRBV23-1 is an open reading frame whose function is uncertain. This TCR derives from an adult who received the MenACWY meningococcal vaccine as a control. CDR3 in DNA: TGCGCCAGCAGCGGGCCTACTATTAGCTCCTACAATGAGCAGTTCTTC. Encoded protein: CASSGPTISSYNEQFF.